Presented here are 4 T cell receptor beta chains from one specimen sequenced in a study of T cells in Graves' hyperthyroidism and ophthalmopathy. The CDR3 regions of TCR beta were amplified from RNA transcripts. First-round RT-PCR with HTBI primers amplified the TCR CDR3 region. TCRdb fed the multiplex PCR reads into MiXCR, producing one record per CDR3 protein. The data hold under 550,000 distinct CDR3 sequences, with roughly 13% observed a single time. What was sequenced was blood. The origin of the receptors is a woman between 18 and 29 years old with Graves' hyperthyroidism.

This clonotype has ten or more counts. This chain links TRBV28 with TRBJ2-7, with 8 bases identical to TRBD2. The junction had 5 bases not matched to a gene; V was cut back by 2 bases and J by 2 bases. The germline V gene has CDR1 MDHEN and CDR2 SYDVKM. CDR3 length: 15 amino acids. CDR3 loop: CASSLLAGDPYEQYF. CDR3 bases: TGTGCCAGCAGTTTACTAGCGGGTGATCCCTACGAGCAGTACTTC.

The V gene is TRBV19, the J gene TRBJ1-1, with 10 bases fitting TRBD1. The J segment lost 5 bases and the V segment lost 7 bases, leaving 7 bases of the junction unmatched. This CDR3 region has 14 residues. From germline, CDR1 is LNHDA and CDR2 SQIVND (reference sequence). CDR3 nucleotide sequence: TGTGCCAGTACCCCGGGACAGGGGTTAACTGAAGCTTTCTTT. Protein sequence: CASTPGQGLTEAFF. Using reference TRBV19 and TRBJ1-1 for the parts outside the CDR3, the full variable domain is DGGITQSPKYLFRKEGQNVTLSCEQNLNHDAMYWYRQDPGQGLRLIYYSQIVNDFQKGDIAEGYSVSREKKESFPLTVTSAQKNPTAFYLCASTPGQGLTEAFFGQGTRLTVV.

This clonotype has a handful of counts. The chain couples TRBV27 to TRBJ2-7, with 11 bases matching TRBD2. Per the germline V gene, CDR1 is MNHEY and CDR2 is SMNVEV (reference sequence). CDR3 length: 14 residues. With 3 bases clipped from V and 5 bases from J, the junction kept 3 bases outside the gene matches. CDR3 sequence: CASSFTSGSHEQYF. CDR3 DNA sequence: TGTGCCAGCAGTTTCACTAGCGGGAGTCACGAGCAGTACTTC.

This clonotype showed up just a few times. A much larger clone differs from this one at a single base, so this may be a read error. The chain recombines TRBV2 with TRBJ2-7; 8 bases align to TRBD2. Germline V gene lookup returns CDR1 SNHLY and CDR2 FYNNEI. The CDR3 sequence is 16 residues long. CDR3 nucleotide sequence: TGTGCCAGCAGTGGCGGGGGGCAGACTATTATTTACGAGCAGTGCTTC. This gives the protein CASSGGGQTIIYEQCF.